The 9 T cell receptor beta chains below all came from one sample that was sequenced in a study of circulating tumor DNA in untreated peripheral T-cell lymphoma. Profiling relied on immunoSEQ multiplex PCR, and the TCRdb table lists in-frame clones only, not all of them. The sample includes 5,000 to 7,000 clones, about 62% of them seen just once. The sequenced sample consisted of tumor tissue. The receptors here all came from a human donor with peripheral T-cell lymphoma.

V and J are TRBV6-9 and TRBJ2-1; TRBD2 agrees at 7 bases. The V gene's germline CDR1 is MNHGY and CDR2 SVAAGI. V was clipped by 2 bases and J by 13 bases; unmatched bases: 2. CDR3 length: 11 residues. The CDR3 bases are TGTGCCAGCAGTTATGGCGGGAGTCAGTTCTTC. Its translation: CASSYGGSQFF.

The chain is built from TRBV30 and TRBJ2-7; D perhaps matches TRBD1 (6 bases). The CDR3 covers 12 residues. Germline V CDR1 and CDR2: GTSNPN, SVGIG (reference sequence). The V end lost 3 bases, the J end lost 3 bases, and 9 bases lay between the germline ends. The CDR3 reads CAWSLQGYEQYF. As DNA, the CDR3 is TGTGCCTGGAGCCTACAGGGCTACGAGCAGTACTTC.

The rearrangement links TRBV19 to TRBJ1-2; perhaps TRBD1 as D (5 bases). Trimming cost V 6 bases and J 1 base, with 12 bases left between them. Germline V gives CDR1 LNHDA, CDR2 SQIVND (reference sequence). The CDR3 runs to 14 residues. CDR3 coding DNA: TGTGCCAGTAGCCTCGACAGCCTTAACTATGGCTACACCTTC. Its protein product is CASSLDSLNYGYTF.

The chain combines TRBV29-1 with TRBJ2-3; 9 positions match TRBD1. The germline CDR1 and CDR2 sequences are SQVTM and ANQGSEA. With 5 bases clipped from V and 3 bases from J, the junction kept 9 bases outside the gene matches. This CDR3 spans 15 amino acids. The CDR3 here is CSVTLRQGVTDTQYF. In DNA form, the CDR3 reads TGCAGCGTTACCCTGAGACAGGGGGTAACAGATACGCAGTATTTT.

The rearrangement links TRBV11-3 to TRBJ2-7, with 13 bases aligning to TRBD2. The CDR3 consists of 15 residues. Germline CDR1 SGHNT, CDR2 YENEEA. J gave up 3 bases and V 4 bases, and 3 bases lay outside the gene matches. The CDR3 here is CASSSGLAGVYEQYF. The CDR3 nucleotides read TGTGCCAGCAGCTCTGGACTAGCGGGAGTCTACGAGCAGTACTTC.

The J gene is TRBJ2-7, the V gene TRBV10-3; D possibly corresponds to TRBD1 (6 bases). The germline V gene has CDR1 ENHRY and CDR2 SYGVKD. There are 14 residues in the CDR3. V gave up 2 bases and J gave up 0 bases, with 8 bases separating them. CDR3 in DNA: TGTGCCATCAGTGAGGGACAGTCCTCCTACGAGCAGTACTTC. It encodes CAISEGQSSYEQYF.

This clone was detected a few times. The CDR3 loop is CASNYRTSGSGNEQFF. CDR3 nucleotides: TGTGCCAGTAACTATAGGACTAGCGGGAGTGGCAATGAGCAGTTCTTC. V usage is TRBV19 and J usage is TRBJ2-1; 13 positions agree with TRBD2. The CDR3 runs 16 residues. Germline-derived CDR1 and CDR2 are LNHDA and SQIVND (reference sequence). Germline trimming cut 7 bases from V and 6 bases from J; bases unmatched to any gene: 9. Full variable domain (remainder filled in from reference TRBV19 and TRBJ2-1): DGGITQSPKYLFRKEGQNVTLSCEQNLNHDAMYWYRQDPGQGLRLIYYSQIVNDFQKGDIAEGYSVSREKKESFPLTVTSAQKNPTAFYLCASNYRTSGSGNEQFFGPGTRLTVL.

The CDR3 DNA reads TGCAGCGTTGTATGGGGGGCCGGTCAGCCCCAGCATTTT. Its protein product is CSVVWGAGQPQHF. J is TRBJ1-5 and V is TRBV29-1, with a possible D match to TRBD1 (6 bases). Germline CDR1 is SQVTM and CDR2 is ANQGSEA. With 4 bases removed from V and 6 bases from J, the gap between germline ends came to 13 bases. The CDR3 contains 13 residues.

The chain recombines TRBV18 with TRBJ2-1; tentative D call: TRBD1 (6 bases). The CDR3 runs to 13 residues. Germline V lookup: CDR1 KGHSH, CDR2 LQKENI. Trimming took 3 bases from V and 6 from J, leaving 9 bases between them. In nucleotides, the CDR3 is TGTGCCAGCTCACCTGGACAGACCAATGAGCAGTTCTTC. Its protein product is CASSPGQTNEQFF.